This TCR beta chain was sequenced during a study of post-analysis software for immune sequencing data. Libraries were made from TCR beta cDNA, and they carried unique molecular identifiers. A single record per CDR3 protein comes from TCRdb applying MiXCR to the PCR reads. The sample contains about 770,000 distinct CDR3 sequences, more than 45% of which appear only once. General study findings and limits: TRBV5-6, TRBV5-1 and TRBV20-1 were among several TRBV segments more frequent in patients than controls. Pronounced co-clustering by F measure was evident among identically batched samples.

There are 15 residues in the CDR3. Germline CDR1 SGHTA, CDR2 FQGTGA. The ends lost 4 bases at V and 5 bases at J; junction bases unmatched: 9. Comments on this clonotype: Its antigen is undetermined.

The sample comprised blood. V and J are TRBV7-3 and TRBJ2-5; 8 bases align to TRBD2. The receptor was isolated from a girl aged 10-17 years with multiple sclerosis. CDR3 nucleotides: TGTGCCAGCAGCTCCCCGGGGGGGCCTGAGGAGACCCAGTACTTC. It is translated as CASSSPGGPEETQYF.